The source of this T cell receptor beta chain is a study of regulatory T cells in long-lasting Graves disease. Time point specified: newly diagnosed GD, antithyroid drugs for less than 3 months. PBMC-extracted RNA yielded the TCR library. Relying on iRepertoire HTBI primers and Arm-PCR of CDR3 regions, the team built TCR beta libraries. TCRdb ran MiXCR on the multiplex PCR reads and lists one entry per CDR3 protein. The profile covers about 560,000 distinct CDR3 sequences, with 15% to 20% appearing a single time and around 12% taken by the ten largest. Another study also made use of these data, one on T cells in Graves' hyperthyroidism and ophthalmopathy. Per that paper: Graves' hyperthyroidism qualified as stable when ophthalmopathy did not progress within 18 months. The HTBI primer set was used in a first-round RT-PCR of the TCR CDR3.

The sample consisted of peripheral blood mononuclear cells (PBMCs), taken at new diagnosis, from a patient treated with antithyroid drugs. This clonotype was sampled from a man between 18 and 29 years old with Graves disease.

For the CDR3, the DNA is TGTGCCAGTAGTGACACCAGGGGACCCTACGAGCAGTACTTC. This translates into CASSDTRGPYEQYF. The V gene is TRBV19, the J gene TRBJ2-7; TRBD1 might be the D (6 bases). Per germline, CDR1 LNHDA and CDR2 SQIVND (reference sequence). The CDR3 length is 14 residues. The V and J ends lost 5 bases and 2 bases respectively, with 13 bases between them.